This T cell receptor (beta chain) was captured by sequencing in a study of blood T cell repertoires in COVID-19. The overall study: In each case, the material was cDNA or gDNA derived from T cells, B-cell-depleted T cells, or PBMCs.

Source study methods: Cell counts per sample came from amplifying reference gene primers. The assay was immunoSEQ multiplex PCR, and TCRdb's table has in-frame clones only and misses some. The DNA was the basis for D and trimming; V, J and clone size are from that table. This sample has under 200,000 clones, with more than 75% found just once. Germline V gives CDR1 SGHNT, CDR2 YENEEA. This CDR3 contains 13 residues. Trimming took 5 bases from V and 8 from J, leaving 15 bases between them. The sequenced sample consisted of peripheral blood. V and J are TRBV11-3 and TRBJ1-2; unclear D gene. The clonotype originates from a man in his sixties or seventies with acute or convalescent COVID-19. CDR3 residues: CASSRTTGEGYTF. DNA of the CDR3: TGTGCCAGCAGCCGAACTACCGGGGAAGGCTACACCTTC.